The 13 T cell receptor beta chains reported below all come from one sample, sequenced in a study of T cell responses to AZD1222 COVID-19 vaccine. TCRdb's copy holds only in-frame clones and misses some; the assay was immunoSEQ multiplex PCR. The sample shows some 97,000 clones, about 86% of them seen only once. Material: peripheral blood, obtained on day 0 of AZD1222 vaccination. Receptors were obtained from an adult in good health.

V gene TRBV5-1 combines with J gene TRBJ2-1; 14 bases agree with TRBD2. Germline V gene sequence: CDR1 SGHRS, CDR2 YFSETQ. V lost 2 bases and J lost 3; bases outside the gene matches: 7. This CDR3 contains 18 residues. The CDR3 sequence is CASSFLGLAGALYNEQFF. The CDR3 bases are TGCGCCAGCAGCTTTCTGGGACTAGCGGGGGCCCTCTACAATGAGCAGTTCTTC.

The chain employs TRBV18 and TRBJ2-3, with 10 bases fitting TRBD2. Germline CDR1 and CDR2: KGHSH and LQKENI. J gave up 2 bases and V 5 bases, and 16 bases lay outside the gene matches. The CDR3 is 19 residues long. The CDR3 DNA reads TGTGCCAGCTCAGGCACCGGGACTAGCGCCCAATTCGTCACAGATACGCAGTATTTT. Amino acids: CASSGTGTSAQFVTDTQYF.

This clone was detected once. The chain carries TRBV6-2 or TRBV6-3 and TRBJ1-5; D gene unclear. V was trimmed by 6 bases and J by 4 bases, leaving 19 bases between them. Germline-derived CDR1 and CDR2 are MNHEY and SVGEGT. This CDR3 is built from 16 residues. As DNA, the CDR3 is TGTGCCAGCAGCCCCTCAATGCGGGTCCGGAATCAGCCCCAGCATTTT. This sequence encodes CASSPSMRVRNQPQHF.

The chain combines TRBV18 with TRBJ2-1; tentatively, D is TRBD1 (6 bases). The CDR3 totals 15 residues. Looked up from germline, CDR1 is KGHSH and CDR2 is LQKENI. Trimming took 1 base from V and 5 from J, leaving 12 bases between them. The DNA of the CDR3 is TGTGCCAGCTCACCACAACAGGGCATCCACAATGAGCAGTTCTTC. It codes for CASSPQQGIHNEQFF.

The genes are TRBV19 and TRBJ1-1, with unresolved D. Germline V gene lookup returns CDR1 LNHDA and CDR2 SQIVND (reference sequence). This CDR3 has 11 residues. Trimming cost V 11 bases and J 1 base, with 8 bases left between them. CDR3 sequence reads: CACRWNTEAFF. In DNA form, the CDR3 reads TGTGCCTGCCGGTGGAACACTGAAGCTTTCTTT.

The J gene is TRBJ2-2, the V gene TRBV15; 8 bases align to TRBD2. Germline loops: CDR1 LNHNV, CDR2 YYDKDF (reference sequence). V was clipped by 3 bases and J by 0 bases; unmatched bases: 3. CDR3 size: 16 residues. CDR3 in amino acids: CATSSQRGTNTGELFF. The CDR3 DNA reads as TGTGCCACCAGCAGCCAGCGGGGGACGAACACCGGGGAGCTGTTTTTT.

The chain is built from TRBV25-1 and TRBJ2-3; 10 nucleotides align to TRBD1. The germline V gene encodes CDR1 MGHDK and CDR2 SYGVNS. The CDR3 is 14 amino acids. V shed 6 bases, J shed 6 bases, and the junction held 6 bases outside the gene matches. The CDR3 region is CASSQTGGWDTQYF. CDR3 coding DNA: TGTGCCAGCAGCCAGACAGGGGGCTGGGATACGCAGTATTTT.

This chain connects TRBV7-9 to TRBJ1-1; D possibly corresponds to TRBD1 (6 bases). In germline, CDR1 is SEHNR, CDR2 FQNEAQ (reference sequence). CDR3 length equals 18 residues. Deletions cut 4 bases from V and 4 bases from J, with 25 bases between. The DNA of the CDR3 is TGTGCCAGCAGCTCCCGCGTCTATAACAGGGCCCCAGGCACTGAAGCTTTCTTT. It yields the protein CASSSRVYNRAPGTEAFF.

The rearrangement joins TRBV27 to TRBJ2-7; 7 nucleotides align to TRBD2. With V trimmed by 9 bases and J by 0 bases, 5 bases remained unmatched. The CDR3 extends over 13 amino acids. Germline lookup yields CDR1 MNHEY and CDR2 SMNVEV (reference sequence). This CDR3 is CASCKRGSYEQYF. The DNA of the CDR3 is TGTGCCAGTTGCAAGCGGGGCTCCTACGAGCAGTACTTC.

The J gene is TRBJ2-3, the V gene TRBV24-1; D tentatively reads TRBD1 or TRBD2 (5 bases each). The ends were cut back, 4 bases at V and 2 bases at J, with 12 bases in the middle. From germline, CDR1 is KGHDR and CDR2 SFDVKD. The length of the CDR3 is 15 residues. The CDR3 loop is CATSDGWGTTDTQYF. The CDR3, as DNA: TGTGCCACCAGTGACGGATGGGGGACCACAGATACGCAGTATTTT.

This chain links TRBV19 with TRBJ2-5; D is unclear. Trimming removed 1 base from V and 5 bases from J, with 11 bases in between. CDR1 and CDR2 (germline): LNHDA, SQIVND (reference sequence). This CDR3 has 14 residues. CDR3 nucleotide sequence: TGTGCCAGTAGTATAGGGTTCCTGGGTGAGACCCAGTACTTC. It encodes CASSIGFLGETQYF. The variable domain in full, with the rest retrieved from reference TRBV19 and TRBJ2-5, is DGGITQSPKYLFRKEGQNVTLSCEQNLNHDAMYWYRQDPGQGLRLIYYSQIVNDFQKGDIAEGYSVSREKKESFPLTVTSAQKNPTAFYLCASSIGFLGETQYFGPGTRLLVL.

This chain connects TRBV21-1 to TRBJ1-2. TRBV21-1 is labeled a pseudogene. CDR3 length: 14 residues. The CDR3 bases are TGTGCCAGCAGCAAAGCGCTGGGAGGGGAGGGCTACACCTTC. As protein: CASSKALGGEGYTF.

This sequence joins TRBV5-5 and TRBJ1-5; 8 nucleotides match TRBD1. Germline values: CDR1 SGHKS, CDR2 YYEKEE (reference sequence). This CDR3 spans 14 amino acids. Losses at the gene ends were 4 bases for V and 4 bases for J; bases not matched to a gene: 4. This chain's CDR3 is CASSPRTGNQPQHF. The CDR3 region has the DNA TGTGCCAGCAGCCCACGGACAGGGAATCAGCCCCAGCATTTT.